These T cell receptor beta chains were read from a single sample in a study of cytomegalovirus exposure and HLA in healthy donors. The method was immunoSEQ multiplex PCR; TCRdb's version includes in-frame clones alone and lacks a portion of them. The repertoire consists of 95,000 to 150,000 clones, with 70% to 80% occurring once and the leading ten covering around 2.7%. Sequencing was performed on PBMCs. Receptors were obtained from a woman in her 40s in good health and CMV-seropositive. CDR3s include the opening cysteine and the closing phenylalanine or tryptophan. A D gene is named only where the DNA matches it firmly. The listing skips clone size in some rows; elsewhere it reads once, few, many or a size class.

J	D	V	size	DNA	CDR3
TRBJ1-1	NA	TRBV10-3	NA	TGTGCCACTAGGACAGAATTCGCTGAAGCTTTCTTT	CATRTEFAEAFF
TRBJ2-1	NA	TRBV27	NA	TGTGCCAGCAAGCTCGGGACAACTTACAATGAGCAGTTCTTC	CASKLGTTYNEQFF
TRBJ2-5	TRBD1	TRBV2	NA	TGTGCCAGCAGTGAATTGACAGGGGTAGAGACCCAGTACTTC	CASSELTGVETQYF
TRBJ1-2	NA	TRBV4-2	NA	TGTGCCAGCAGCCAAGGAGAATCGAGGGCGGACTATGGCTACACCTTC	CASSQGESRADYGYTF
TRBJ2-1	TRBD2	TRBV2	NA	TGTGCCAGCAAGGGCCGAACTAGCGGGGTCGCTGGGAATGAGCAGTTCTTC	CASKGRTSGVAGNEQFF
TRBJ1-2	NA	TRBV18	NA	TGTGCCAGCTCACCAGGGCAGGACTATGGCTACACCTTC	CASSPGQDYGYTF
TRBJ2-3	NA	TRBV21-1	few	TGTGCCACCATAAAGCGGGAGGGCCCCACAGATACGCAGTATTTT	CATIKREGPTDTQYF
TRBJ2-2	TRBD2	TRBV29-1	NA	TGCAGCGTTGACTTTAGCGGGAGGGGAGCAGGGGAGCTGTTTTTT	CSVDFSGRGAGELFF
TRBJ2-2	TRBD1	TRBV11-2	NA	TGTGCCAGCAGCTTATACTCCGGACAGGGGAAAACTGGCGCCGGGGAGCTGTTTTTT	CASSLYSGQGKTGAGELFF
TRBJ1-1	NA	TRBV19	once	TGTGCCAGTAGTCTCAGGACAGCCGGGATGAACACTGAAGCTTTCTTT	CASSLRTAGMNTEAFF
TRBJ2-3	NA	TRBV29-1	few	TGCAGCGCCGGGTCGGCAGGACAAGATACGCAGTATTTT	CSAGSAGQDTQYF
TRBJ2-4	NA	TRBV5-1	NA	TGCGCCAGCAGCTTACAGGGCCTTCAGTACTTC	CASSLQGLQYF
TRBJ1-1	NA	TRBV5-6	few	TGTGCCAGCAGCTTGGGACACCAATTGAACACTGAAGCTTTCTTT	CASSLGHQLNTEAFF
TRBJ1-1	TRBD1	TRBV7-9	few	TGTGCCAGCAGCCAGCGGACAGGGAGGAACACTGAAGCTTTCTTT	CASSQRTGRNTEAFF
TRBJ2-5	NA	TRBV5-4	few	TGTGCCAGCAGCCCCAAACAAGAGACCCAGTACTTC	CASSPKQETQYF
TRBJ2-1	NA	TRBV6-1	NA	TGTGCCAGCAGAGATCCGGAGGGGCAGTTCTTC	CASRDPEGQFF
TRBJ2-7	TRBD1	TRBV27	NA	TGTGCCAGCAGTTTAACGGGGACAGTGTCCCCCGAGCAGTACTTC	CASSLTGTVSPEQYF
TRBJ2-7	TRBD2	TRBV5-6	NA	TGTGCCAGCAGCAATCGACAAGGGAGGGACTTC	CASSNRQGRDF
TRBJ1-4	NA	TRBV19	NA	TGTGCCAGTAGTATGGGCCAGCCTAATGAAAAACTGTTTTTT	CASSMGQPNEKLFF
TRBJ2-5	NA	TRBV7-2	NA	TGTGCCAGCAGCATCCAGGTGGGCCAAGAGACCCAGTACTTC	CASSIQVGQETQYF
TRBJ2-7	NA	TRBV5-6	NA	TGTGCCAGCAGCTCGTTGACAGGCTCCTACGAGCAGTACTTC	CASSSLTGSYEQYF
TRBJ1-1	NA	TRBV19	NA	TGTGCCAGTAGTATCGCGGCGGTTAACACTGAAGCTTTCTTT	CASSIAAVNTEAFF
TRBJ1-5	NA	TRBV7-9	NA	TGTGCCAGCAGCCCCTACAGCAATCAGCCCCAGCATTTT	CASSPYSNQPQHF
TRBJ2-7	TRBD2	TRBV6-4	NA	TGTGCCAGCAGCGACTTAATATCCGGGACTAGCGGGAATACCGACGAGCAGTACTTC	CASSDLISGTSGNTDEQYF
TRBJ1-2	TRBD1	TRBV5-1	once	TGCGCCAGCAGCGGCGGGGCAGGGGGGAAAGATGGCTACACCTTC	CASSGGAGGKDGYTF
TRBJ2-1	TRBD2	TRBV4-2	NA	TGTGCCAGCAGCCAAGATTTGCCCGGGACTAGCTTTTACAATGAGCAGTTCTTC	CASSQDLPGTSFYNEQFF
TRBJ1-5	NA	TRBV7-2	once	TGTGCCTCAAGCTTAGAGCAGGCGAGCAATCAGCCCCAGCATTTT	CASSLEQASNQPQHF
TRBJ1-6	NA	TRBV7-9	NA	TGTGCCAGCAGCTTAGCGGAGGGGTCACCCCTCCACTTT	CASSLAEGSPLHF
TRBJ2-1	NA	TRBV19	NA	TGTGCCAGTAGTATTGCGTACCACTGTATCAGGGTCTTC	CASSIAYHCIRVF
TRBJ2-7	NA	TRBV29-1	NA	TGCAGCGTTGCCGCGGAGACCTACGAGCAGTACTTC	CSVAAETYEQYF
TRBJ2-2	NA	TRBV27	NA	TGTGCCAGCCGACTGTACACCGGGGAGCTGTTTTTT	CASRLYTGELFF
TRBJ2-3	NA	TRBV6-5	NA	TGTGCCAGCAGCCGTCCAACAACTAGTTCCGATACGCAGTATTTT	CASSRPTTSSDTQYF
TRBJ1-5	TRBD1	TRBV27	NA	TGTGCCAGCCGAGCCGGACAGGGCATCGGGAGGCAGCCCCAGCATTTT	CASRAGQGIGRQPQHF
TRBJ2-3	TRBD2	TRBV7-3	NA	TGTGCCAGCAGCCCCATAGGACTAGCGAGTAGCACAGATACGCAGTATTTT	CASSPIGLASSTDTQYF
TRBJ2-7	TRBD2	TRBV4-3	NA	TGCGCCAGCAGCCAAAAAGCGGGAGTAAACGAGCAGTACTTC	CASSQKAGVNEQYF
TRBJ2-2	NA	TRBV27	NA	TGTGCCAGCAGTTTCGGACAACTGAACACCGGGGAGCTGTTTTTT	CASSFGQLNTGELFF
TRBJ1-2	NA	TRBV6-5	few	TGTGCCAGCAGCCTCCAGGGTATCTATGGCTACACCTTC	CASSLQGIYGYTF
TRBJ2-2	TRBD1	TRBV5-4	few	TGTGCCAGCAGACGTGATCAGGGGGCCGGGGAGCTGTTTTTT	CASRRDQGAGELFF
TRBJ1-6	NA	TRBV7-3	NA	TGTGCCAGCAGCTTACGAGAATTGGGGGCCGGATCACCCCTCCACTTT	CASSLRELGAGSPLHF
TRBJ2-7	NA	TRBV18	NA	TGTGCCAGCTCACCACCACAGGGCTCCTACGAGCAGTACTTC	CASSPPQGSYEQYF
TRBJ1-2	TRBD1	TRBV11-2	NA	TGTGCCAGCAGCTTAGATAGGTTTGACAGGGGCCTCATGTCCTATGGCTACACCTTC	CASSLDRFDRGLMSYGYTF